A single sample gave rise to the 13 T cell receptor beta chains below, sequenced in a study of patients and donors after allogeneic stem cell transplantation. TCRdb passed the RT-PCR reads through MiXCR, listing each CDR3 protein once. This repertoire shows about a million distinct CDR3 sequences, around 17% found once; its top ten account for about 6%. Sequences were obtained from blood, either unsorted or a sorted T cell fraction (not recorded which). The source of these receptors is a human donor who was either an allogeneic HSCT recipient or a stem cell or donor lymphocyte infusion donor (not recorded which). It is not recorded whose cells these are; they may come from a transplant donor.

Only a few counts were recorded for this clonotype. This rearrangement joins TRBV29-1 to TRBJ1-1; TRBD1 agrees at 10 bases. Looked up from germline, CDR1 is SQVTM and CDR2 is ANQGSEA. The V gene end was trimmed by 7 bases and the J gene end by 8 bases; junction bases not matched to a gene: 16. CDR3 length: 15 amino acids. In DNA, the CDR3 is TGCAGCGGAAGACAGGGGGCGAATTTCGGGGAGGAAGCTTTCTTT. This encodes CSGRQGANFGEEAFF.

This clonotype was picked up a small number of times. The V and J genes are TRBV4-2 and TRBJ2-2; 8 bases match TRBD2. Germline CDR1 and CDR2: LGHNA and YNFKEQ. V shed 2 bases and J 5 bases; nucleotides not matched to a gene: 10. The CDR3 extends over 17 amino acids. The CDR3 loop is CASSQTIKAGATGELFF. The CDR3 DNA reads TGTGCCAGCAGCCAAACAATTAAAGCGGGGGCTACCGGGGAGCTGTTTTTT.

J is TRBJ2-6 and V is TRBV10-3; 7 positions agree with TRBD1. With 11 bases clipped from V and 2 bases from J, the junction kept 6 bases outside the gene matches. The CDR3 is made up of 14 amino acids. Per germline, CDR1 ENHRY and CDR2 SYGVKD. CDR3 sequence reads: CASQRGPGANVLTF. In DNA form, the CDR3 reads TGTGCCTCGCAGAGGGGGCCTGGGGCCAACGTCCTGACTTTC.

The chain combines TRBV29-1 with TRBJ2-2; no clear D. Trimming removed 3 bases at V and 0 bases at J, with 8 bases between. The length of the CDR3 is 14 residues. CDR1 is SQVTM and CDR2 is ANQGSEA in the germline V gene. The CDR3, as DNA: TGCAGCGTTGAGTCAGGATCGAACACCGGGGAGCTGTTTTTT. Translated, it gives CSVESGSNTGELFF.

A word on this clonotype: Relative to the germline gene, one junction end is altered; a read error may explain this. V gene TRBV2 combines with J gene TRBJ1-1; TRBD1 agrees at 7 bases. Looked up from germline, CDR1 is SNHLY and CDR2 is FYNNEI. This CDR3 is built from 15 residues. This CDR3 is CACSGRQGGGTEAFF. CDR3 bases: TGTGCCTGCAGTGGAAGACAGGGTGGGGGCACTGAAGCTTTCTTT.

This clonotype was seen ten or more times. J is TRBJ2-5 and V is TRBV10-3; 8 nucleotides line up with TRBD1. J lost 2 bases, V lost 7 bases, and 9 bases had no gene match. CDR1 is ENHRY and CDR2 is SYGVKD in the germline V gene. CDR3 length: 15 residues. This CDR3 is CAINRGTGDQETQYF. The CDR3 coding sequence is TGTGCCATCAACAGAGGGACAGGTGATCAAGAGACCCAGTACTTC.

This clonotype was observed a handful of times. The CDR3 is CASSLEQNTGELFF. The CDR3 coding sequence is TGCGCCAGCAGCTTGGAACAGAACACCGGGGAGCTGTTTTTT. The chain combines TRBV5-1 with TRBJ2-2; D is unresolved. The CDR3 runs to 14 residues. Germline V gene sequence: CDR1 SGHRS, CDR2 YFSETQ. Trimming removed 0 bases from V and 1 base from J, with 4 bases in between.

This clonotype was detected a few times. The chain employs TRBV12-3 or TRBV12-4 and TRBJ2-1; 11 bases line up with TRBD2. The V gene end was trimmed by 3 bases and the J gene end by 8 bases; junction bases not matched to a gene: 6. The CDR3 is 15 residues long. The CDR3 loop is CASSFQLAGAHEQFF. The CDR3 nucleotides read TGTGCCAGCAGTTTTCAACTAGCGGGAGCACATGAGCAGTTCTTC.

This clonotype showed up many times. The chain uses TRBV10-3 and TRBJ1-1, with D maybe TRBD1 (6 bases). The CDR3 runs 13 residues. Germline loops: CDR1 ENHRY, CDR2 SYGVKD. With 8 bases removed from V and 0 bases from J, the gap between germline ends came to 10 bases. CDR3 sequence: CAIGRDMNTEAFF. CDR3 sequence (DNA): TGTGCCATCGGCAGGGACATGAACACTGAAGCTTTCTTT.

The CDR3 loop is CSARTAAGQPQHF. The CDR3, as DNA: TGCAGTGCTAGAACAGCCGCTGGACAGCCCCAGCATTTT. The rearrangement uses TRBV20-1 and TRBJ1-5; D is undetermined. The CDR3 contains 13 residues. Per germline, CDR1 DFQATT and CDR2 SNEGSKA (reference sequence). V was clipped by 2 bases and J by 7 bases, with 12 bases between them.

This clonotype has just a few counts. The chain combines TRBV6-1 with TRBJ2-2; D is unclear. Trimming removed 9 bases from V and 0 bases from J, with 8 bases in between. Looked up from germline, CDR1 is MNHNS and CDR2 is SASEGT. This CDR3 comprises 13 residues. The CDR3 region is CASGRPNTGELFF. The CDR3, as DNA: TGTGCCAGTGGACGGCCGAACACCGGGGAGCTGTTTTTT.

The J gene is TRBJ2-5, the V gene TRBV2; D is possibly TRBD1 (6 bases). The length of the CDR3 is 11 residues. CDR1 SNHLY and CDR2 FYNNEI come from the germline V gene. The CDR3 nucleotides are TGTGCTGGGGGCAGTGAAGAGACCCAGTACTTC. As protein: CAGGSEETQYF.

This clonotype was counted at least ten times. The chain couples TRBV24-1 to TRBJ2-2; possibly TRBD2 for D (6 bases). Germline loops: CDR1 KGHDR, CDR2 SFDVKD. Deletions cut 3 bases from V and 4 bases from J, with 17 bases between. The CDR3 consists of 17 residues. CDR3 loop: CATSDARKGLTTGELFF. CDR3 nucleotide sequence: TGTGCCACCAGTGATGCACGAAAGGGACTGACCACCGGGGAGCTGTTTTTT.